Following are 6 T cell receptor beta chains from one sample sequenced in a study of radiotherapy plus CTLA-4 blockade in lung cancer. The method was immunoSEQ multiplex PCR; TCRdb's version includes in-frame clones alone and lacks a portion of them. The table lists roughly 50,000 clones, approximately 79% of them singletons. The sequenced sample was peripheral blood, obtained from a patient treated with radiotherapy plus ipilimumab. The receptor set was obtained from a human donor with non-small cell lung cancer who had stable disease on radiotherapy plus ipilimumab.

Here the CDR3 reads CASIPGQGIRYTF. CDR3 DNA: TGTGCCAGCATCCCGGGACAGGGGATTCGCTACACCTTC. V usage is TRBV6-1 and J usage is TRBJ1-2; 10 bases align to TRBD1. CDR1 is MNHNS and CDR2 is SASEGT in the germline V gene. The V segment lost 7 bases and the J segment 9 bases; nucleotides outside the gene matches: 8. CDR3 size: 13 residues.

V usage is TRBV7-9 and J usage is TRBJ1-2; tentative D call: TRBD1 (5 bases). The germline V gene has CDR1 SEHNR and CDR2 FQNEAQ (reference sequence). The CDR3 sequence is 16 residues long. The ends were cut back, 5 bases at V and 2 bases at J, with 18 bases in the middle. The CDR3 is CASSPDTGSRNYGYTF. Here the CDR3 DNA reads TGTGCCAGCAGCCCCGACACAGGTAGCAGGAACTATGGCTACACCTTC.

This clone appeared once. This chain connects TRBV6-5 to TRBJ1-1, with D perhaps TRBD1 (5 bases). Trimming removed 4 bases from V and 2 bases from J, with 17 bases in between. This CDR3 has 16 residues. Germline CDR1 is MNHEY and CDR2 is SVGAGI. For the CDR3, the DNA is TGTGCCAGCAGTTCCGCCGGGGCAGATCTAAACACTGAAGCTTTCTTT. This gives the protein CASSSAGADLNTEAFF.

J is TRBJ1-3 and V is TRBV19; TRBD1 might be the D (5 bases). The CDR3 length is 15 residues. Germline CDR1 and CDR2: LNHDA and SQIVND (reference sequence). V dropped 9 bases and J dropped 0 bases, with 15 bases sitting between them. The CDR3 region has the DNA TGTGCCAGCCTGCAAGGTGGGGGCTCTGGAAACACCATATATTTT. Protein: CASLQGGGSGNTIYF.

This sequence joins TRBV7-9 and TRBJ1-2; TRBD1 matches 7 bases. The V gene's germline CDR1 is SEHNR and CDR2 FQNEAQ (reference sequence). Germline trimming cut 0 bases from V and 1 base from J; bases unmatched to any gene: 11. The CDR3 extends over 18 amino acids. CDR3 coding DNA: TGTGCCAGCAGCTTAGCGCTGACAGGGAATTGGAGTAACTATGGCTACACCTTC. As protein: CASSLALTGNWSNYGYTF.

The rearrangement links TRBV11-3 to TRBJ2-6, with D tentatively TRBD1 (5 bases). V shed 6 bases and J shed 2 bases, with 11 bases lying between them. Looked up from germline, CDR1 is SGHNT and CDR2 is YENEEA. This CDR3 has 15 residues. This chain's CDR3 is CASSSSGTGANVLTF. Written as DNA, the CDR3 is TGTGCCAGCAGTTCCTCAGGGACTGGGGCCAACGTCCTGACTTTC.